These T cell receptor beta chains were read from a single sample in a study of cytomegalovirus exposure and HLA in healthy donors. Some clones are missing from TCRdb's copy, which holds only in-frame ones; the method was immunoSEQ multiplex PCR. The table lists about 160,000 clones, roughly 85% of them singletons, with 0.98% in the top ten. Material for sequencing was PBMCs. These receptors all stem from a woman between 50 and 59 years old in good health and CMV-seropositive. Both conserved end residues are part of each CDR3. Each record gives: V gene, J gene, D gene, clone size, CDR3 DNA, CDR3 protein. A D gene is named only where the DNA matches it firmly. Clone size is not always given. Where it is, it says once, few, many or a class for expanded clones.

v_call: TRBV25-1
j_call: TRBJ1-5
d_call: .
clone_size: .
cdr3_nt: TGTGCCAGCAGTGAATCCGGGGAGGGGTGGAATCAGCCCCAGCATTTT
cdr3_aa: CASSESGEGWNQPQHF

v_call: TRBV27
j_call: TRBJ2-7
d_call: .
clone_size: few
cdr3_nt: TGTGCCAGCAGTCTCGCGGGACGAGGGGGCCAAGAGCAGTACTTC
cdr3_aa: CASSLAGRGGQEQYF

v_call: TRBV19
j_call: TRBJ2-7
d_call: .
clone_size: .
cdr3_nt: TGTGCCAGTAGTGCCTCGGACACGTCCTACGAGCAGTACTTC
cdr3_aa: CASSASDTSYEQYF

v_call: TRBV5-4
j_call: TRBJ2-7
d_call: .
clone_size: few
cdr3_nt: TGTGCCAGCAGCTTGAGGGACACCCCCTACGAGCAGTACTTC
cdr3_aa: CASSLRDTPYEQYF

v_call: TRBV7-6
j_call: TRBJ2-5
d_call: TRBD2
clone_size: .
cdr3_nt: TGTGCCAGCAGCTTCTCGGGAGGCCAAGAGACCCAGTACTTC
cdr3_aa: CASSFSGGQETQYF

v_call: TRBV7-9
j_call: TRBJ2-5
d_call: .
clone_size: .
cdr3_nt: TGTGCCAGCAGCTTATCCATCAGTTATCAAGAGACCCAGTACTTC
cdr3_aa: CASSLSISYQETQYF

v_call: TRBV7-8
j_call: TRBJ2-7
d_call: .
clone_size: .
cdr3_nt: TGTGCCAGCAGCTTAGTCTTAGGGGGCTACGAGCAGTACTTC
cdr3_aa: CASSLVLGGYEQYF

v_call: TRBV7-9
j_call: TRBJ1-6
d_call: .
clone_size: .
cdr3_nt: TGTTCCAGCAGCCAACTAAATTCACCCCTCCACTTT
cdr3_aa: CSSSQLNSPLHF

v_call: TRBV10-3
j_call: TRBJ2-1
d_call: TRBD1
clone_size: .
cdr3_nt: TGTGCCACGCGACAGGGCGCCTACAATGAGCAGTTCTTC
cdr3_aa: CATRQGAYNEQFF

v_call: TRBV2
j_call: TRBJ2-1
d_call: .
clone_size: .
cdr3_nt: TGTGCCAGCAGTGCAGGGGATGGTGAGCAGTTCTTC
cdr3_aa: CASSAGDGEQFF

v_call: TRBV10-3
j_call: TRBJ2-2
d_call: .
clone_size: .
cdr3_nt: TGTGCCATCAGTGACCCCCGTTTTGCGACCGGGGAGCTGTTTTTT
cdr3_aa: CAISDPRFATGELFF

v_call: TRBV5-8
j_call: TRBJ2-3
d_call: .
clone_size: .
cdr3_nt: TGTGCCAGCAGCTCGGCGGCCTTGGTGAATACGCAGTATTTT
cdr3_aa: CASSSAALVNTQYF

v_call: TRBV28
j_call: TRBJ2-5
d_call: .
clone_size: .
cdr3_nt: TGTGCCAGCAGCGCGGGGCCGGGACAGAGATTCCAAGAGACCCAGTACTTC
cdr3_aa: CASSAGPGQRFQETQYF

v_call: TRBV10-3
j_call: TRBJ2-5
d_call: TRBD1
clone_size: few
cdr3_nt: TGTGCCACGGATCCCAGGGGACAGGGGCTACAAGAGACCCAGTACTTC
cdr3_aa: CATDPRGQGLQETQYF

v_call: TRBV6-1
j_call: TRBJ2-1
d_call: TRBD2
clone_size: .
cdr3_nt: TGTGCCAGCAGTTTCAGCGGGAGCTCCTACAATGAGCAGTTCTTC
cdr3_aa: CASSFSGSSYNEQFF

v_call: TRBV2
j_call: TRBJ2-7
d_call: TRBD1
clone_size: .
cdr3_nt: TGTGCCAGCAGTGAAAGGTCAGGGGGACACGAGCAGTACTTC
cdr3_aa: CASSERSGGHEQYF

v_call: TRBV2
j_call: TRBJ2-5
d_call: TRBD1
clone_size: .
cdr3_nt: TGTGCCACGGACAGGGGAGGCGAGACCCAGTACTTC
cdr3_aa: CATDRGGETQYF

v_call: TRBV19
j_call: TRBJ2-4
d_call: .
clone_size: .
cdr3_nt: TGTGCCAGTACTCCAGGGATTCGGGCCATTCAGTACTTC
cdr3_aa: CASTPGIRAIQYF

v_call: TRBV27
j_call: TRBJ1-4
d_call: .
clone_size: .
cdr3_nt: TGTGCCAGCAGTCTCCACCAGGGCGCGGGGGGCAAACTGTTTTTT
cdr3_aa: CASSLHQGAGGKLFF

v_call: TRBV10-1
j_call: TRBJ1-1
d_call: TRBD1
clone_size: .
cdr3_nt: TGCGCCAGCAGTCACGGACAGGGATGGACTGAAGCTTTCTTT
cdr3_aa: CASSHGQGWTEAFF

v_call: TRBV6-6
j_call: TRBJ2-7
d_call: TRBD1
clone_size: .
cdr3_nt: TGTGCCAGCAGTTACTGGACAGGGGGCTACGAGCAGTACTTC
cdr3_aa: CASSYWTGGYEQYF

v_call: TRBV4-1
j_call: TRBJ1-1
d_call: TRBD1
clone_size: few
cdr3_nt: TGCGCCAGCAGCCATCCGGGACAGGGGAACACTGAAGCTTTCTTT
cdr3_aa: CASSHPGQGNTEAFF

v_call: TRBV10-3
j_call: TRBJ1-1
d_call: TRBD1
clone_size: few
cdr3_nt: TGTGCCATGAGGCGGGACAGGGTCACTGAAGCTTTCTTT
cdr3_aa: CAMRRDRVTEAFF

v_call: TRBV29-1
j_call: TRBJ1-3
d_call: .
clone_size: .
cdr3_nt: TGCAGCGTGGAGCTACACTCTGGAAACACCATATATTTT
cdr3_aa: CSVELHSGNTIYF

v_call: TRBV2
j_call: TRBJ2-7
d_call: TRBD1
clone_size: .
cdr3_nt: TGTGCCAGCAGTGTGACAGGGGACTACGAGCAGTACTTC
cdr3_aa: CASSVTGDYEQYF

v_call: TRBV11-2
j_call: TRBJ2-7
d_call: TRBD1
clone_size: .
cdr3_nt: TGTGCCAGCAGCTTAGATGGGACAGGCCCCGAGCAGTACTTC
cdr3_aa: CASSLDGTGPEQYF

v_call: TRBV2
j_call: TRBJ2-7
d_call: .
clone_size: .
cdr3_nt: TGTGCCAGCAGTGAGGAAGGGGGGGTCTCCTACGAGCAGTACTTC
cdr3_aa: CASSEEGGVSYEQYF

v_call: TRBV5-6
j_call: TRBJ1-2
d_call: .
clone_size: .
cdr3_nt: TGTGCCAGCAGCTCCCGGCGGGGGGCCGCTAACTATGGCTACACCTTC
cdr3_aa: CASSSRRGAANYGYTF

v_call: TRBV5-1
j_call: TRBJ2-5
d_call: .
clone_size: .
cdr3_nt: TGCGCCAGCAGCTTGGGCGGGGAGAACCAAGAGACCCAGTACTTC
cdr3_aa: CASSLGGENQETQYF

v_call: TRBV4-3
j_call: TRBJ2-7
d_call: .
clone_size: few
cdr3_nt: TGCGCCAGCAGCCAAGAATTGTGGGCAGGGCCCCCGGGTGAGCAGTACTTC
cdr3_aa: CASSQELWAGPPGEQYF

v_call: TRBV6-1
j_call: TRBJ1-1
d_call: .
clone_size: .
cdr3_nt: TGTGCCAGCAGTGGAAACAGGGCTGAAGCTTTCTTT
cdr3_aa: CASSGNRAEAFF

v_call: TRBV30
j_call: TRBJ1-5
d_call: TRBD1
clone_size: .
cdr3_nt: TGTGCCTGGAGGCTCGACAGGGAGGCTCAGCCCCAGCATTTT
cdr3_aa: CAWRLDREAQPQHF

v_call: TRBV7-6
j_call: TRBJ2-7
d_call: TRBD1
clone_size: .
cdr3_nt: TGTGCCAGCAGCCCCGGGACAGCATTGGGGGACGAGCAGTACTTC
cdr3_aa: CASSPGTALGDEQYF

v_call: TRBV6-1
j_call: TRBJ2-7
d_call: .
clone_size: .
cdr3_nt: TGTGCCAGCACTAGACAGGTAACCTCCTCCTACGAGCAGTACTTC
cdr3_aa: CASTRQVTSSYEQYF

v_call: TRBV6-5
j_call: TRBJ1-5
d_call: TRBD1
clone_size: .
cdr3_nt: TGTGCCAGCAGCACAGGGGGCGCGGATCAGCCCCAGCATTTT
cdr3_aa: CASSTGGADQPQHF

v_call: TRBV28
j_call: TRBJ1-4
d_call: .
clone_size: .
cdr3_nt: TGTGCCAGCAGTCTCGCAACAGGGTATGATGAAAAACTGTTTTTT
cdr3_aa: CASSLATGYDEKLFF

v_call: TRBV6-5
j_call: TRBJ1-2
d_call: .
clone_size: .
cdr3_nt: TGTGCCAGCAGATTACAGGGAGTTGGAGATGGCTACACCTTC
cdr3_aa: CASRLQGVGDGYTF

v_call: TRBV5-5
j_call: TRBJ1-1
d_call: TRBD1
clone_size: .
cdr3_nt: TGTGCCAGCAGCTTGCCCACAGGGGGCACTGAAGCTTTCTTT
cdr3_aa: CASSLPTGGTEAFF

v_call: TRBV27
j_call: TRBJ1-2
d_call: .
clone_size: .
cdr3_nt: TGTGCCAGCGCCCCCGCCCAGGGGCACGACTATGGCTACACCTTC
cdr3_aa: CASAPAQGHDYGYTF

v_call: TRBV11-3
j_call: TRBJ2-7
d_call: TRBD1
clone_size: .
cdr3_nt: TGTGCCAGCAGCTTGGGACAGAATTCCGAGCAGTACTTC
cdr3_aa: CASSLGQNSEQYF

v_call: TRBV21-1
j_call: TRBJ1-5
d_call: .
clone_size: .
cdr3_nt: TGTGCCAGCAGCAAACGGTGGCAGGGGCATCAGCCCCAGCATTTT
cdr3_aa: CASSKRWQGHQPQHF

v_call: TRBV5-1
j_call: TRBJ2-5
d_call: TRBD1
clone_size: once
cdr3_nt: TGCGCCAGCAGCTCGGGACAGACTCAAGAGACCCAGTACTTC
cdr3_aa: CASSSGQTQETQYF

v_call: TRBV11-2
j_call: TRBJ2-3
d_call: TRBD2
clone_size: .
cdr3_nt: TGTGCCAGCAGCGAGCGGGGGGCTCGCATTGGAGATACGCAGTATTTT
cdr3_aa: CASSERGARIGDTQYF

v_call: TRBV5-1
j_call: TRBJ1-1
d_call: .
clone_size: few
cdr3_nt: TGCGCCAGCAGCTTGGAAGCGCATATCACTGAAGCTTTCTTT
cdr3_aa: CASSLEAHITEAFF

v_call: TRBV29-1
j_call: TRBJ2-4
d_call: .
clone_size: .
cdr3_nt: TGCAGCGTTGGGCTGCTAGCCAAAAACATTCAGTACTTC
cdr3_aa: CSVGLLAKNIQYF

v_call: TRBV7-2
j_call: TRBJ2-1
d_call: .
clone_size: .
cdr3_nt: TGTGCCAGCAGCATCCTTAGGGGTGAGCAGTTCTTC
cdr3_aa: CASSILRGEQFF

v_call: TRBV6-1
j_call: TRBJ2-3
d_call: TRBD1
clone_size: once
cdr3_nt: TGTGCCAGCATTAGACAGGGGTGGGATACGCAGTATTTT
cdr3_aa: CASIRQGWDTQYF

v_call: TRBV29-1
j_call: TRBJ1-2
d_call: .
clone_size: few
cdr3_nt: TGCAGCGTTGCGGGTCTTGATGGCTACACCTTC
cdr3_aa: CSVAGLDGYTF

v_call: TRBV20-1
j_call: TRBJ1-1
d_call: .
clone_size: .
cdr3_nt: TGCAGTGCTAGTCAGAACACTGAAGCTTTCTTT
cdr3_aa: CSASQNTEAFF

v_call: TRBV6-6
j_call: TRBJ2-3
d_call: TRBD2
clone_size: .
cdr3_nt: TGTGCCAGCAGCCGCGGACTAGCGCCCACCACAGATACGCAGTATTTT
cdr3_aa: CASSRGLAPTTDTQYF

v_call: TRBV7-9
j_call: TRBJ2-1
d_call: .
clone_size: .
cdr3_nt: TGTGCCTGCAGGAGGGGGCGATTCTACAATGAGCAGTTCTTC
cdr3_aa: CACRRGRFYNEQFF